The 27 T cell receptor beta chains below all came from one sample that was sequenced in a study of breast tumors, draining lymph nodes, adjacent tissues. The lymph nodes were axillary draining lymph nodes from breast cancer patients. TCRdb reprocessed the multiplex PCR reads with MiXCR, giving one entry per CDR3 protein. The data contain about 200,000 distinct CDR3 sequences, around 33% of them singletons. Material: axillary lymph node tissue. The receptors originated from a female donor with breast cancer. Some clones in this sample may be carry-over from other donors' samples.

The J gene is TRBJ2-2, the V gene TRBV7-3; TRBD2 is a possible D gene (7 bases). The germline gives CDR1 SGHTA, CDR2 FQGTGA. The CDR3 has 16 amino acids. V dropped 3 bases and J dropped 8 bases, with 19 bases sitting between them. CDR3 in amino acids: CASSLERGGLSGELFF. The CDR3 DNA sequence: TGTGCCAGCAGCTTGGAAAGGGGGGGTCTCTCTGGGGAGCTGTTTTTT.

For this clonotype: A read error may produce the germline difference seen at one junction end. The V gene is TRBV5-1, the J gene TRBJ2-5; 8 bases line up with TRBD2. The CDR3 extends over 15 amino acids. Germline CDR1 and CDR2: SGHRS and YFSETQ. The CDR3 region is CASSLLSGGWETQYF. In nucleotides, the CDR3 is TGTGCCAGCAGCTTATTATCGGGAGGGTGGGAGACCCAGTACTTC.

The V gene is TRBV2, the J gene TRBJ2-7; 7 nucleotides align to TRBD2. With V trimmed by 3 bases and J by 1 base, 9 bases remained unmatched. CDR1 and CDR2 (germline): SNHLY, FYNNEI. This CDR3 is built from 16 residues. This CDR3 reads CASSEEVGGESYEQYF. The CDR3 DNA is TGTGCCAGCAGTGAGGAGGTTGGGGGGGAGTCCTACGAGCAGTACTTC.

This clonotype appeared a single time. The chain joins TRBV12-3 or TRBV12-4 to TRBJ2-3; 7 bases match TRBD2. The CDR3 sequence is 16 residues long. Trimming cost V 3 bases and J 1 base; bases outside gene matches: 7. This chain's CDR3 is CASSFVGGTGTDTQYF. The CDR3 DNA is TGTGCCAGCAGTTTCGTCGGGGGGACGGGCACAGATACGCAGTATTTT.

The chain uses TRBV5-6 and TRBJ2-5, with D uncertain. The CDR3 has 15 residues. The ends were cut back, 2 bases at V and 0 bases at J, with 11 bases in the middle. CDR1 is SGHDT and CDR2 is YYEEEE in the germline V gene. The CDR3 DNA sequence: TGTGCCAGCAGCTTCACCCAGGCGGACCAAGAGACCCAGTACTTC. Translation gives CASSFTQADQETQYF.

This chain links TRBV28 with TRBJ1-2; perhaps TRBD1 as D (6 bases). This CDR3 has 14 residues. V lost 5 bases, J lost 4 bases, and 14 bases lay in between. Germline CDR1 reads MDHEN; CDR2 reads SYDVKM. CDR3 coding DNA: TGTGCCAGCAGTAATCTCAGGGGTGGCTATGGCTACACCTTC. Residues: CASSNLRGGYGYTF.

As to this clonotype: This may come from a read error, since a much larger clone is one base off. The V call is TRBV10-3, the J call TRBJ1-3; D unclear. Germline values: CDR1 ENHRY, CDR2 SYGVKD. The CDR3 has 15 residues. Trimming pared 5 bases from V and 3 bases from J, leaving 14 bases between. This chain's CDR3 is CAISFHEEVGNTIYF. The CDR3 region has the DNA TGTGCCATCAGTTTCCATGAAGAGGTTGGAAACACCATATATTTT.

This clonotype was counted many times. The chain carries TRBV14 and TRBJ2-2; D unclear. This CDR3 has 14 amino acids. The V and J ends lost 1 base and 1 base respectively, with 4 bases between them. Germline V gene sequence: CDR1 SGHDN, CDR2 FVKESK. CDR3 coding DNA: TGTGCCAGCAGCCAAGTGAGGAACACCGGGGAGCTGTTTTTT. Translating gives CASSQVRNTGELFF.

At least ten counts were recorded for this clonotype. The CDR3 DNA sequence: TGCGCCAGCAGCCTGGACAGCGCTTGGGACTATGGCTACACCTTC. Residues: CASSLDSAWDYGYTF. This chain links TRBV5-1 with TRBJ1-2; possible D gene TRBD1, 6 bases. The CDR3 totals 15 residues. The germline gives CDR1 SGHRS, CDR2 YFSETQ. V was clipped by 4 bases and J by 3 bases, with 16 bases between them.

The genes are TRBV6-6 and TRBJ2-7; 9 bases map to TRBD1. Losses at the gene ends were 5 bases for V and 7 bases for J; bases not matched to a gene: 9. The V gene's germline CDR1 is MNHNY and CDR2 SVGAGI (reference sequence). The CDR3 is 14 amino acids. CDR3 amino acids: CASSLRTGEGEQYF. CDR3 DNA: TGTGCCAGCAGTCTCCGGACAGGGGAAGGTGAGCAGTACTTC.

This clonotype was recorded at least ten times. The genes are TRBV20-1 and TRBJ1-6, with 9 positions matching TRBD1. Trimming cost V 6 bases and J 7 bases; bases outside gene matches: 4. CDR1 DFQATT and CDR2 SNEGSKA come from the germline V gene (reference sequence). The CDR3 extends over 13 amino acids. DNA of the CDR3: TGCAGTGCCGTGACAGGGGGGAATTCACCCCTCCACTTT. Its translation is CSAVTGGNSPLHF.

The V gene is TRBV10-2, the J gene TRBJ1-6; D is unresolved. Trimming removed 9 bases at V and 9 bases at J, with 15 bases between. CDR1 and CDR2 from the germline V gene are WSHSY and SAAADI. This CDR3 has 13 amino acids. The CDR3 nucleotides read TGCGCCAGTAAAGGGCAGAGGAGTTCACCCCTCCACTTT. Amino acid sequence: CASKGQRSSPLHF.

As to this clonotype: This could be a read error, since a much larger clone is one nucleotide away. V and J are TRBV16 and TRBJ1-5, with a possible D match to TRBD1 (5 bases). Germline V CDR1 and CDR2: KGHSY, FQNENV. V shed 0 bases and J shed 6 bases, with 12 bases lying between them. The CDR3 runs 15 residues. The CDR3 is CASSQSGAGIQPQHF. As DNA, the CDR3 is TGTGCCAGCAGCCAATCCGGGGCAGGGATTCAGCCCCAGCATTTT.

This clonotype was seen many times. V gene TRBV20-1 combines with J gene TRBJ2-7; D remains ambiguous. The CDR3 consists of 14 residues. Trimming pared 6 bases from V and 0 bases from J, leaving 15 bases between. Germline V gene lookup returns CDR1 DFQATT and CDR2 SNEGSKA (reference sequence). The CDR3 here is CSAQTGRTSYEQYF. In DNA, the CDR3 is TGCAGTGCCCAGACGGGCCGCACCTCCTACGAGCAGTACTTC.

This clonotype came up a few times. Since a much larger clone is just one base distant, this may be a read error. A read error is likely, as this CDR3 ends without the conserved phenylalanine or tryptophan. This chain connects TRBV7-9 to TRBJ2-1; 8 bases match TRBD2. The CDR3 consists of 16 residues. With V trimmed by 3 bases and J by 3 bases, 7 bases remained unmatched. The V gene's germline CDR1 is SEHNR and CDR2 FQNEAQ (reference sequence). Here the CDR3 reads CASSLKGLELYNEQFL. Written as DNA, the CDR3 is TGTGCCAGCAGCTTGAAGGGACTAGAACTCTACAATGAGCAGTTCCTC.

The rearrangement joins TRBV19 to TRBJ1-5; a possible D gene is TRBD1 (6 bases). V lost 6 bases, J lost 9 bases, and 18 bases lay in between. CDR1 and CDR2 from the germline V gene are LNHDA and SQIVND (reference sequence). The CDR3 totals 14 residues. The CDR3 loop is CASRRLDSSRPQHF. The CDR3 nucleotides read TGTGCCAGTAGAAGGTTGGACAGCTCAAGGCCCCAGCATTTT.

This chain links TRBV7-3 with TRBJ1-2; 7 bases agree with TRBD1. With V trimmed by 2 bases and J by 13 bases, 7 bases remained unmatched. This CDR3 has 12 residues. CDR1 and CDR2 (germline): SGHTA, FQGTGA. CDR3 in DNA: TGTGCCAGCAGCTTAGAGAGAGGGGGCAGCACCTTC. Translated: CASSLERGGSTF.

Of note for this clonotype: Given a much more abundant clone one base away, this may be a read error. Here the CDR3 omits its conserved ending phenylalanine or tryptophan, so a read error is the likely source. The chain is built from TRBV7-9 and TRBJ2-1, with TRBD1 matching over 7 bases. V dropped 9 bases and J dropped 7; count of bases not matched to a gene: 12. Germline lookup yields CDR1 SEHNR and CDR2 FQNEAQ (reference sequence). This CDR3 is built from 14 residues. The CDR3 DNA sequence: TGTGCCAGTGGGAGTGAGACAGGGCAGAATGAGCAGTTCCTC. Its translation is CASGSETGQNEQFL.

About this clonotype: A read error may explain this, as a much larger clone is one base away. The CDR3 protein is CASSWDRANNEQFF. CDR3 nucleotides: TGTGCCAGCAGCTGGGACAGGGCAAACAATGAGCAGTTCTTC. This chain joins TRBV5-4 and TRBJ2-1; 9 nucleotides line up with TRBD1. In germline, CDR1 is SGHNT, CDR2 YYREEE (reference sequence). The CDR3 spans 14 residues. Unmatched junction bases numbered 3, after V lost 3 bases and J lost 5 bases.

This clonotype was counted a few times. A read error is possible here, since a much larger clone lies one base away. The chain employs TRBV6-6 and TRBJ2-7, with a possible D match to TRBD1 (5 bases). The germline CDR1 and CDR2 sequences are MNHNY and SVGAGI (reference sequence). This CDR3 region has 13 residues. Trimming removed 7 bases from V and 1 base from J, with 11 bases in between. CDR3 coding DNA: TGTGCCAGCAAACAGACAGCTTCCTACGAGCAGTACTTC. Its translation: CASKQTASYEQYF.

This clonotype was counted a few times. A much larger clone lies a single base off, so this may be a read error. The chain carries TRBV5-6 and TRBJ1-2; no firm D call. In germline, CDR1 is SGHDT, CDR2 YYEEEE. Trimming shortened V by 1 base and J by 6 bases, and 13 bases separated the two germline ends. This CDR3 is built from 14 residues. CDR3 DNA sequence: TGTGCCAGCAGCTTGAGGCAGGCGGCCGATGGCTACACCTTC. Translation gives CASSLRQAADGYTF.

The chain links TRBV5-5 to TRBJ1-5; 9 nucleotides align to TRBD1. The CDR3 length is 15 residues. After removal of 3 bases from V and 6 bases from J, the junction contained 7 bases not matched to a gene. The germline CDR1 and CDR2 sequences are SGHKS and YYEKEE (reference sequence). CDR3 sequence (DNA): TGTGCCAGCAGCTGGGGACAGGGAGGGGGTCAGCCCCAGCATTTT. Translated, it gives CASSWGQGGGQPQHF.

The V and J genes are TRBV7-3 and TRBJ1-1, with 7 bases identical to TRBD1. V shed 1 base, J shed 0 bases, and the junction held 11 bases outside the gene matches. This CDR3 contains 18 residues. Germline loops: CDR1 SGHTA, CDR2 FQGTGA. In DNA form, the CDR3 reads TGTGCCAGCAGCTTAATGGGAGGGGGCGGATTAGTGAACACTGAAGCTTTCTTT. Amino acid sequence: CASSLMGGGGLVNTEAFF. The full variable domain, rest sourced from reference TRBV7-3 and TRBJ1-1, is GAGVSQTPSNKVTEKGKYVELRCDPISGHTALYWYRQSLGQGPEFLIYFQGTGAADDSGLPNDRFFAVRPEGSVSTLKIQRTERGDSAVYLCASSLMGGGGLVNTEAFFGQGTRLTVV.

This clonotype occurred many times. V gene TRBV15 combines with J gene TRBJ2-2, with a tentative D call TRBD1 (5 bases). CDR3 length equals 14 residues. Trimming cost V 0 bases and J 4 bases, with 6 bases left between them. The V gene's germline CDR1 is LNHNV and CDR2 YYDKDF (reference sequence). The CDR3 sequence is CATSRDQGTGELFF. CDR3 sequence (DNA): TGTGCCACCAGCAGAGATCAGGGCACCGGGGAGCTGTTTTTT.

This clonotype was recorded many times. V usage is TRBV5-1 and J usage is TRBJ2-7; TRBD1 is a possible D gene (5 bases). Per germline, CDR1 SGHRS and CDR2 YFSETQ. This CDR3 comprises 13 residues. Trimming removed 0 bases from V and 7 bases from J, with 11 bases in between. CDR3 sequence (DNA): TGCGCCAGCAGCTTGGAGGCCCCAGGGGAGCAGTACTTC. It yields the protein CASSLEAPGEQYF.

On this clonotype: A much larger clonotype is one base distant, so this may be a read error. The chain joins TRBV6-2 or TRBV6-3 to TRBJ2-5; TRBD1 or TRBD2 may be the D gene (5 bases each). Germline CDR1 MNHEY, CDR2 SVGEGT. This CDR3 has 13 residues. CDR3 nucleotides: TGTGCCAGCAGTGGGACGAGGAGAGAGACCCAGTGCTTC. As protein: CASSGTRRETQCF.

The chain employs TRBV5-4 and TRBJ1-3, with 12 bases aligning to TRBD1. Per germline, CDR1 SGHNT and CDR2 YYREEE (reference sequence). CDR3 length: 16 residues. Germline trimming cut 2 bases from V and 3 bases from J; bases unmatched to any gene: 3. The CDR3 DNA sequence: TGTGCCAGCAGCTTCCGGGACAGGGGGCGTGGAAACACCATATATTTT. Protein product: CASSFRDRGRGNTIYF. Full variable domain (rest looked up from reference TRBV5-4 and TRBJ1-3): ETGVTQSPTHLIKTRGQQVTLRCSSQSGHNTVSWYQQALGQGPQFIFQYYREEENGRGNFPPRFSGLQFPNYSSELNVNALELDDSALYLCASSFRDRGRGNTIYFGEGSWLTVV.